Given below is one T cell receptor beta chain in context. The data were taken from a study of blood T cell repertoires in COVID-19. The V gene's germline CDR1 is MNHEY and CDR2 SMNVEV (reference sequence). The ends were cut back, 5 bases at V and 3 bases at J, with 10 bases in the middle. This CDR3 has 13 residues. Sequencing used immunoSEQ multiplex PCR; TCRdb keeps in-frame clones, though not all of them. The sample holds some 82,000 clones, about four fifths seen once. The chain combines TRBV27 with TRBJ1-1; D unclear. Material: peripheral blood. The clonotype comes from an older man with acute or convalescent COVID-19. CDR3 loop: CASSAGLHTEAFF. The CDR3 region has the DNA TGTGCCAGCAGTGCCGGTCTGCACACTGAAGCTTTCTTT.